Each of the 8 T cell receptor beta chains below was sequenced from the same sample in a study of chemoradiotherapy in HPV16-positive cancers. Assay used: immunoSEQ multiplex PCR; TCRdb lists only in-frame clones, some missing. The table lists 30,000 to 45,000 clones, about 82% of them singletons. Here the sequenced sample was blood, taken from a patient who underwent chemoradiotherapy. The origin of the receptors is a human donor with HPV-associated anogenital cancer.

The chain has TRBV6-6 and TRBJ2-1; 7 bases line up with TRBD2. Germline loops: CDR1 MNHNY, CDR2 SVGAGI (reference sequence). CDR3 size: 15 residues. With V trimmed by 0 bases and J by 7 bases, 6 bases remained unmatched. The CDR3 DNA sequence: TGTGCCAGCAGTTACTCGATGGGGACTAATAATGAGCAGTTCTTC. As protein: CASSYSMGTNNEQFF.

Written as DNA, the CDR3 is TGTGCCAGCAGCGCTACGACAGGGACGGTCGGGGAGCTGTTTTTT. It specifies CASSATTGTVGELFF. The chain carries TRBV11-3 and TRBJ2-2, with TRBD1 identical over 7 bases. CDR1 and CDR2 from the germline V gene are SGHNT and YENEEA. This CDR3 is 15 amino acids long. With 5 bases clipped from V and 7 bases from J, the junction kept 10 bases outside the gene matches.

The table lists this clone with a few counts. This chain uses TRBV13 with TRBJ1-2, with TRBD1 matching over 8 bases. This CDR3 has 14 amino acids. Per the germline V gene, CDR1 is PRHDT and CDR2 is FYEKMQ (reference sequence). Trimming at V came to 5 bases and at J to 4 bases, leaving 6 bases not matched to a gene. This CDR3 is CASSPRTGLYGYTF. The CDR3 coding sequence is TGTGCCAGCAGCCCACGGACAGGGCTCTATGGCTACACCTTC.

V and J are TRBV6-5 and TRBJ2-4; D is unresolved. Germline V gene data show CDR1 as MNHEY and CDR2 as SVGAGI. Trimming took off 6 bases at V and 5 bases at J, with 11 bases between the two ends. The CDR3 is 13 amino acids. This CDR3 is CASRSINENIQYF. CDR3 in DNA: TGTGCCAGCAGATCGATTAACGAAAACATTCAGTACTTC.

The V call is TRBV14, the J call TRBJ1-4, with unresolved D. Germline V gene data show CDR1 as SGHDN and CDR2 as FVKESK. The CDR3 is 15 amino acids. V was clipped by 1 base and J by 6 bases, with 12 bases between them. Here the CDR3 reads CASSQGEMLYEKLFF. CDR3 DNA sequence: TGTGCCAGCAGCCAAGGAGAGATGCTTTATGAAAAACTGTTTTTT.

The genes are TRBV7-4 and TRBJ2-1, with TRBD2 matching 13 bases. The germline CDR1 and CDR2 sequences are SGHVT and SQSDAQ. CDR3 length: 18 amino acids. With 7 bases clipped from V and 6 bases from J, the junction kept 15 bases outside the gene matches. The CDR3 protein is CASNLGRTSGGAGNEQFF. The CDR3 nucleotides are TGTGCCAGCAACCTCGGGCGTACTAGCGGGGGGGCCGGCAATGAGCAGTTCTTC. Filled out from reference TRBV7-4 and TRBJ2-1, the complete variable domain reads GAGVSQSPRYKVAKRGRDVALRCDSISGHVTLYWYRQTLGQGSEVLTYSQSDAQRDKSGRPSGRFSAERPERSVSTLKIQRTEQGDSAVYLCASNLGRTSGGAGNEQFFGPGTRLTVL.

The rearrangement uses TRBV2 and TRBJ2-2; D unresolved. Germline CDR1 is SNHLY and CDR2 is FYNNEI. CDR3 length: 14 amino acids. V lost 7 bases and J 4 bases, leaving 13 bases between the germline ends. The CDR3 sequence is CASNYYGPTGELFF. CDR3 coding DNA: TGTGCCAGCAACTATTACGGGCCCACCGGGGAGCTGTTTTTT.

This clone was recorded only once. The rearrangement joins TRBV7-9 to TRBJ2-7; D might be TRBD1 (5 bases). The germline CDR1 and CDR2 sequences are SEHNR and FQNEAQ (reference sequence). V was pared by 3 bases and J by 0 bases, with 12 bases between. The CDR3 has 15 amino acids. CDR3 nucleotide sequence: TGTGCCAGCAGCTTTGTCCAGGGCTTCTCCTACGAGCAGTACTTC. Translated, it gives CASSFVQGFSYEQYF. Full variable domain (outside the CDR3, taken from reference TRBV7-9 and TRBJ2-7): DTGVSQNPRHKITKRGQNVTFRCDPISEHNRLYWYRQTLGQGPEFLTYFQNEAQLEKSRLLSDRFSAERPKGSFSTLEIQRTEQGDSAMYLCASSFVQGFSYEQYFGPGTRLTVT.